A single sample is the source of the 27 T cell receptor beta chains below, sequenced in a study of shared clonotypes between healthy human individuals. TCRdb's copy holds only in-frame clones and misses some; the assay was immunoSEQ multiplex PCR. The sample lists about 1,800,000 clones, roughly 94% occurring once. Naive CD8 cells, CD45RO-negative and positively selected for CCR7, excluded terminally differentiated effector memory CD45RA+ cells. Sequencing was done on a sample of naive CD8+ T cells sorted from blood. The receptors shown here come from a man aged 18 to 29 in good health.

The rearrangement links TRBV7-3 to TRBJ2-1; possibly TRBD1 or TRBD2 for D (5 bases each). The germline CDR1 and CDR2 sequences are SGHTA and FQGTGA. The V end was cut by 5 bases, the J end by 0 bases, with 8 bases between. CDR3 length: 14 amino acids. The CDR3 DNA reads TGTGCCAGCAGCCGGGGCAGCTCCTACAATGAGCAGTTCTTC. This gives the protein CASSRGSSYNEQFF.

The chain combines TRBV18 with TRBJ2-1; D might be TRBD1 (6 bases). This CDR3 is 17 amino acids long. The germline V gene has CDR1 KGHSH and CDR2 LQKENI. V lost 2 bases to trimming and J lost 4 bases, with 18 bases between them. CDR3 sequence: CASSPNAAMGAYNEQFF. The CDR3 DNA is TGTGCCAGCTCACCAAACGCTGCCATGGGGGCTTACAATGAGCAGTTCTTC. The full variable domain, rest sourced from reference TRBV18 and TRBJ2-1, is NAGVMQNPRHLVRRRGQEARLRCSPMKGHSHVYWYRQLPEEGLKFMVYLQKENIIDESGMPKERFSAEFPKEGPSILRIQQVVRGDSAAYFCASSPNAAMGAYNEQFFGPGTRLTVL.

The J gene is TRBJ1-1, the V gene TRBV5-5; 10 positions agree with TRBD1. V lost 0 bases, J lost 5 bases, and 7 bases stayed unmatched. CDR3 size: 16 residues. Germline lookup yields CDR1 SGHKS and CDR2 YYEKEE (reference sequence). CDR3 amino acids: CASSLETGQGTTEAFF. DNA for the CDR3: TGTGCCAGCAGCTTGGAAACGGGACAGGGGACAACTGAAGCTTTCTTT.

J is TRBJ1-1 and V is TRBV19; a weak D match, TRBD1 (5 bases). Per germline, CDR1 LNHDA and CDR2 SQIVND (reference sequence). The CDR3 has 15 residues. The V end was cut by 3 bases, the J end by 3 bases, with 14 bases between. The CDR3 sequence is CASSIFEGKDTEAFF. CDR3 in DNA: TGTGCCAGTAGTATCTTCGAGGGGAAGGACACTGAAGCTTTCTTT.

CDR3 DNA sequence: TGTGCCTGGACGCCCGGGTCAGGGTCGAATGAAAAACTGTTTTTT. The encoded protein is CAWTPGSGSNEKLFF. The gene calls are TRBV30 and TRBJ1-4; TRBD1 is a possible D gene (5 bases). Trimming shortened V by 4 bases and J by 5 bases, and 17 bases separated the two germline ends. Germline CDR1 GTSNPN, CDR2 SVGIG (reference sequence). CDR3 length equals 15 residues.

For this clone: Other DNA variants within this sample encode the same CDR3. The chain carries TRBV2 and TRBJ2-7, with no clear D. V was pared by 9 bases and J by 0 bases, with 6 bases between. This CDR3 comprises 11 residues. Looked up from germline, CDR1 is SNHLY and CDR2 is FYNNEI. The CDR3 region is CASVSSYEQYF. CDR3 nucleotide sequence: TGTGCCAGTGTGAGCTCCTACGAGCAGTACTTC.

The CDR3 protein is CASSFDGNNEQFF. The CDR3 coding sequence is TGTGCCAGCAGTTTCGACGGGAACAATGAGCAGTTCTTC. The chain links TRBV28 to TRBJ2-1, with D possibly TRBD2 on 5 matching bases. In germline, CDR1 is MDHEN, CDR2 SYDVKM. The length of the CDR3 is 13 residues. The V end lost 3 bases, the J end lost 5 bases, and 8 bases lay between the germline ends. The full variable domain, completed using reference TRBV28 and TRBJ2-1, is DVKVTQSSRYLVKRTGEKVFLECVQDMDHENMFWYRQDPGLGLRLIYFSYDVKMKEKGDIPEGYSVSREKKERFSLILESASTNQTSMYLCASSFDGNNEQFFGPGTRLTVL.

The CDR3 DNA reads as TGTGCCAGCAGTTTATTTCTAGCGGGAATGAATGAGCAGTTCTTC. Translating it yields CASSLFLAGMNEQFF. The genes are TRBV27 and TRBJ2-1; 9 bases line up with TRBD2. This CDR3 is built from 15 residues. Germline CDR1 and CDR2: MNHEY and SMNVEV (reference sequence). V was clipped by 1 base and J by 7 bases; unmatched bases: 5.

The chain uses TRBV2 and TRBJ1-6; D is uncertain. V dropped 6 bases and J dropped 3 bases, with 21 bases sitting between them. Germline V gene lookup returns CDR1 SNHLY and CDR2 FYNNEI. The CDR3 sequence is 18 residues long. CDR3 sequence: CASSVWTALSFYNSPLHF. DNA of the CDR3: TGTGCCAGCAGCGTATGGACGGCTCTGAGCTTCTATAATTCACCCCTCCACTTT.

This clone appeared once. CDR3 in amino acids: CARGGGGYEQYF. The CDR3 nucleotides read TGTGCCAGGGGTGGCGGGGGCTACGAGCAGTACTTC. The chain has TRBV2 and TRBJ2-7, with TRBD2 identical over 7 bases. CDR1 is SNHLY, CDR2 FYNNEI, per germline. V gave up 9 bases and J gave up 3 bases; unmatched junction bases: 5. This CDR3 spans 12 amino acids.

This clone was seen only a few times. The V gene is TRBV7-8, the J gene TRBJ1-1; 10 nucleotides line up with TRBD1. From germline, CDR1 is SGHVS and CDR2 FQNEAQ. V lost 5 bases to trimming and J lost 5 bases; unmatched junction nucleotides: 8. The CDR3 has 15 residues. The CDR3: CASSTHDRGQTEAFF. The DNA of the CDR3 is TGTGCCAGCAGCACACACGACAGGGGGCAGACTGAAGCTTTCTTT. The whole variable domain, filled in from reference TRBV7-8 and TRBJ1-1, reads GAGVSQSPRYKVAKRGQDVALRCDPISGHVSLFWYQQALGQGPEFLTYFQNEAQLDKSGLPSDRFFAERPEGSVSTLKIQRTQQEDSAVYLCASSTHDRGQTEAFFGQGTRLTVV.

The chain employs TRBV2 and TRBJ2-5; D possibly corresponds to TRBD1 (6 bases). The CDR3 contains 16 residues. CDR1 is SNHLY and CDR2 is FYNNEI in the germline V gene. Trimming removed 2 bases at V and 2 bases at J, with 15 bases between. CDR3 DNA: TGTGCCAGCAGTGAAAGGGGGACGGGAAGTCAAGAGACCCAGTACTTC. This translates into CASSERGTGSQETQYF. Based on the CDR3 plus reference TRBV2 and TRBJ2-5, the full variable domain is EPEVTQTPSHQVTQMGQEVILRCVPISNHLYFYWYRQILGQKVEFLVSFYNNEISEKSEIFDDQFSVERPDGSNFTLKIRSTKLEDSAMYFCASSERGTGSQETQYFGPGTRLLVL.

With regard to this clone: This sample also contains other DNA sequences that code for the same CDR3. The chain joins TRBV30 to TRBJ2-7, with unresolved D. Looked up from germline, CDR1 is GTSNPN and CDR2 is SVGIG (reference sequence). Trimming left V 3 bases short and J 3 bases short, with 6 bases between. CDR3 length: 11 residues. Here the CDR3 DNA reads TGTGCCTGGAGCGCTAGCTACGAGCAGTACTTC. Protein product: CAWSASYEQYF.

The chain has TRBV4-1 and TRBJ2-1, with D unclear. The CDR3 is 17 amino acids. Deletions cut 1 base from V and 0 bases from J, with 13 bases between. Germline CDR1 and CDR2: MGHRA and YSYEKL. The CDR3 DNA follows: TGCGCCAGCAGCCAAGTGTCGGGCAGGCCCTCCTACAATGAGCAGTTCTTC. Translation: CASSQVSGRPSYNEQFF.

The chain is built from TRBV7-9 and TRBJ2-3, with 9 bases lining up with TRBD2. V was pared by 2 bases and J by 1 base, with 4 bases of the junction left unmatched. This CDR3 is built from 16 residues. CDR1 is SEHNR and CDR2 is FQNEAQ in the germline V gene (reference sequence). CDR3 sequence (DNA): TGTGCCAGCAGCTTATTGATAGCGGGGGGCACAGATACGCAGTATTTT. Amino acids: CASSLLIAGGTDTQYF. Full variable domain (missing parts from reference TRBV7-9 and TRBJ2-3): DTGVSQNPRHKITKRGQNVTFRCDPISEHNRLYWYRQTLGQGPEFLTYFQNEAQLEKSRLLSDRFSAERPKGSFSTLEIQRTEQGDSAMYLCASSLLIAGGTDTQYFGPGTRLTVL.

CDR3 sequence: CASSQGVGVEYTQYF. Here the CDR3 DNA reads TGCGCCAGCAGCCAGGGTGTGGGAGTAGAATATACGCAGTATTTT. V usage is TRBV4-1 and J usage is TRBJ2-3, with D possibly matching TRBD2 (5 bases). Trimming stripped 3 bases from V and 7 bases from J, with 17 bases between. Germline values: CDR1 MGHRA, CDR2 YSYEKL. The CDR3 is 15 amino acids.

Remarks on this clone: Distinct nucleotide sequences in the sample also encode this CDR3. This chain joins TRBV7-9 and TRBJ1-5, with 8 bases identical to TRBD1. The germline V gene has CDR1 SEHNR and CDR2 FQNEAQ (reference sequence). The CDR3 has 15 residues. Losses at the gene ends were 1 base for V and 1 base for J; bases not matched to a gene: 0. CDR3 amino acids: CASSLGTGSNQPQHF. CDR3 sequence (DNA): TGTGCCAGCAGCTTAGGGACAGGGAGCAATCAGCCCCAGCATTTT.

V usage is TRBV7-9 and J usage is TRBJ1-1, with D maybe TRBD1 (6 bases). Trimming took off 5 bases at V and 5 bases at J, with 18 bases between the two ends. Per germline, CDR1 SEHNR and CDR2 FQNEAQ (reference sequence). The CDR3 runs 15 residues. CDR3 residues: CASSLLGGGKTEAFF. CDR3 coding DNA: TGTGCCAGCAGCCTTCTGGGAGGGGGAAAAACTGAAGCTTTCTTT.

This rearrangement joins TRBV5-4 to TRBJ1-2, with 7 bases fitting TRBD1. J was trimmed by 4 bases and V by 4 bases; bases with no gene match: 7. Germline CDR1 and CDR2: SGHNT and YYREEE (reference sequence). The CDR3 is 14 residues long. Here the CDR3 reads CASSPGTESYGYTF. The CDR3 nucleotides are TGTGCCAGCAGCCCCGGGACAGAATCCTATGGCTACACCTTC.

The gene calls are TRBV5-5 and TRBJ2-7; D perhaps matches TRBD2 (6 bases). Trimming removed 1 base from V and 4 bases from J, with 21 bases in between. Germline V gene data show CDR1 as SGHKS and CDR2 as YYEKEE (reference sequence). The CDR3 runs 17 residues. The CDR3 here is CASSLPIGTALVYEQYF. The CDR3 nucleotides read TGTGCCAGCAGCTTGCCCATAGGGACTGCCTTGGTTTACGAGCAGTACTTC.

V is TRBV13 and J is TRBJ2-1, with 10 bases that match TRBD2. This CDR3 contains 15 residues. The germline gives CDR1 PRHDT, CDR2 FYEKMQ (reference sequence). V shed 5 bases and J 3 bases; nucleotides not matched to a gene: 4. The CDR3 reads CASSGASGGYNEQFF. CDR3 nucleotide sequence: TGTGCCAGCAGCGGAGCTAGCGGGGGCTACAATGAGCAGTTCTTC.

V is TRBV6-5 and J is TRBJ2-3; the D gene is possibly TRBD1 (6 bases). Germline loops: CDR1 MNHEY, CDR2 SVGAGI. CDR3 length equals 13 residues. Trimming removed 2 bases at V and 5 bases at J, with 8 bases between. The CDR3 sequence: CASSYGGVDTQYF. CDR3 DNA sequence: TGTGCCAGCAGTTACGGGGGCGTAGATACGCAGTATTTT.

This CDR3 reads CASSPLTQETQYF. The DNA of the CDR3 is TGTGCCAGCAGCCCCTTGACTCAAGAGACCCAGTACTTC. V gene TRBV28 combines with J gene TRBJ2-5; D is unclear. The CDR3 covers 13 residues. With 6 bases removed from V and 2 bases from J, the gap between germline ends came to 10 bases. Germline lookup yields CDR1 MDHEN and CDR2 SYDVKM.

The V call is TRBV29-1, the J call TRBJ2-2, with 9 bases that match TRBD2. CDR1 and CDR2 (germline): SQVTM, ANQGSEA. CDR3 length: 17 amino acids. Unmatched junction bases numbered 10, after V lost 3 bases and J lost 2 bases. For the CDR3, the DNA is TGCAGCGTTGATTCGAGTAGCGGGAGATATAACACCGGGGAGCTGTTTTTT. Translating gives CSVDSSSGRYNTGELFF.

The chain couples TRBV28 to TRBJ2-7; no firm D call. This CDR3 region has 13 residues. The V end was cut by 7 bases, the J end by 2 bases, with 12 bases between. Germline values: CDR1 MDHEN, CDR2 SYDVKM. Written as DNA, the CDR3 is TGTGCCAGCACGCCCGGATTAGCCTACGAGCAGTACTTC. Amino acid sequence: CASTPGLAYEQYF.

The CDR3 DNA sequence: TGTGCCAGCTCCGAGACCTCCCCGACAGCTTCCTACGAGCAGTACTTC. This translates into CASSETSPTASYEQYF. This chain uses TRBV21-1 with TRBJ2-7; the table assigns TRBD1, which was not confirmed against the DNA. TRBV21-1 has pseudogene status. The CDR3 loop spans 16 amino acids.

The chain is built from TRBV5-1 and TRBJ1-4; no reliable D call. CDR3 length: 13 residues. Germline loops: CDR1 SGHRS, CDR2 YFSETQ. V gave up 4 bases and J gave up 6 bases, with 10 bases separating them. CDR3 coding DNA: TGCGCCAGCAGCCCCGCTACGGATGAAAAACTGTTTTTT. Translated: CASSPATDEKLFF.